The rows below give T cell receptor beta chains drawn from one sample of a study of blood T cell repertoires in COVID-19. Data came from immunoSEQ multiplex PCR; TCRdb stores just in-frame clones and leaves some out. The repertoire holds 200,000 to 250,000 clones, with around nine tenths as singletons. Sequencing was done on a sample of peripheral blood. These receptors were taken from a woman in her sixties or seventies with acute or convalescent COVID-19. Each CDR3 is given with its conserved first and last residue. D genes are given only for firm matches. Clone size is given for some rows only: seen once, a few or many times, or a class if the clone is expanded.

CDR3 protein,CDR3 DNA,J gene,D gene,clone size,V gene
CASSFAGRANYGYTF,TGTGCCAGCAGCTTTGCTGGCAGGGCTAACTATGGCTACACCTTC,TRBJ1-2,NA,NA,TRBV7-9
CATSTGTETQYF,TGTGCCACCTCGACAGGGACGGAGACCCAGTACTTC,TRBJ2-5,TRBD1,NA,TRBV10-3
CASSLIRTGDGYTF,TGTGCCAGCAGTTTGATCCGGACAGGTGATGGCTACACCTTC,TRBJ1-2,TRBD1,NA,TRBV28
CASSAPGQVNYGYTF,TGTGCCAGCAGCGCACCGGGACAGGTTAACTATGGCTACACCTTC,TRBJ1-2,TRBD1,NA,TRBV11-2
CASSLPGAGNTIYF,TGTGCCAGCAGCTTGCCAGGGGCTGGAAACACCATATATTTT,TRBJ1-3,NA,NA,TRBV5-6
CATSRDFRNSPLHF,TGTGCCACCAGCAGAGATTTTAGAAATTCACCCCTCCACTTT,TRBJ1-6,NA,NA,TRBV15
CASGFGQGGYQPQHF,TGTGCTAGTGGTTTCGGACAGGGCGGGTATCAGCCCCAGCATTTT,TRBJ1-5,TRBD1,NA,TRBV12-5
CASSQIRGEQYF,TGTGCCAGCAGCCAAATTAGGGGGGAGCAGTACTTC,TRBJ2-7,NA,few,TRBV7-8
CASSLFMGRAPGANVLTF,TGTGCCAGCAGCTTATTTATGGGGCGAGCCCCTGGGGCCAACGTCCTGACTTTC,TRBJ2-6,NA,NA,TRBV7-9
CASSMQGVSSGNTIYF,TGTGCCAGTAGTATGCAGGGGGTGAGCTCTGGAAACACCATATATTTT,TRBJ1-3,TRBD1,few,TRBV19
CASSLDTGSTDTQYF,TGTGCCAGCAGCTTGGATACGGGTAGCACAGATACGCAGTATTTT,TRBJ2-3,NA,NA,TRBV5-5
CASSSPGTSRPGEQFF,TGTGCCAGCAGTTCCCCCGGGACTAGCCGGCCCGGAGAGCAGTTCTTC,TRBJ2-1,TRBD2,NA,TRBV6-2/TRBV6-3
CASIRVISGSRNTEAFF,TGTGCCAGTATCAGAGTCATATCGGGATCGAGGAACACTGAAGCTTTCTTT,TRBJ1-1,NA,NA,TRBV19
CASRKTGEPYEQYF,TGTGCCAGCAGAAAGACAGGGGAGCCCTACGAGCAGTACTTC,TRBJ2-7,TRBD1,NA,TRBV5-4
CASSSVTGIILFPLHF,TGTGCCAGTAGTTCGGTTACCGGGATCATCTTGTTCCCCCTCCACTTT,TRBJ1-6,NA,NA,TRBV19
CARTGHLYGYTF,TGTGCCCGGACGGGACACCTCTATGGCTACACCTTC,TRBJ1-2,NA,NA,TRBV30
CSVVEQGTEAFF,TGCAGCGTTGTCGAACAGGGTACTGAAGCTTTCTTT,TRBJ1-1,NA,once,TRBV29-1
CASSPGLAGAPLSYEQYF,TGTGCCAGCAGCCCTGGACTAGCGGGAGCGCCACTCTCCTACGAGCAGTACTTC,TRBJ2-7,TRBD2,NA,TRBV6-2/TRBV6-3
CASRTQPGQGDGGYTF,TGTGCCAGTAGGACCCAACCGGGACAGGGGGACGGCGGCTACACCTTC,TRBJ1-2,TRBD1,NA,TRBV19
CASSRNQQSSYNSPLHF,TGTGCCAGCAGTCGCAACCAACAGAGCTCCTATAATTCACCCCTCCACTTT,TRBJ1-6,NA,NA,TRBV27
CASSRGNHYGYTF,TGTGCCAGCAGCAGAGGGAATCATTATGGCTACACCTTC,TRBJ1-2,NA,NA,TRBV21-1
CASSPTGTSNQPQHF,TGTGCCAGCAGCCCTACAGGGACTAGCAATCAGCCCCAGCATTTT,TRBJ1-5,NA,NA,TRBV5-4
CASSPTVNTEAFF,TGTGCCAGCAGCCCTACAGTGAACACTGAAGCTTTCTTT,TRBJ1-1,NA,few,TRBV13
CATSGLRRDRPYNEQFF,TGTGCCACCAGTGGACTCCGTAGGGACAGGCCTTACAATGAGCAGTTCTTC,TRBJ2-1,TRBD1,NA,TRBV24-1
CASSAPGTGGEKLFF,TGTGCCAGTAGTGCCCCCGGGACAGGGGGGGAAAAACTGTTTTTT,TRBJ1-4,TRBD1,NA,TRBV19
CASSPVNSNQPQHF,TGTGCCAGCTCACCAGTTAATAGCAATCAGCCCCAGCATTTT,TRBJ1-5,NA,NA,TRBV18
CASSHTGSDYTIYF,TGCGCCAGCAGCCACACAGGGTCGGACTACACCATATATTTT,TRBJ1-3,NA,once,TRBV5-1